Described below is a single T cell receptor beta chain sequence and its context. The entry originates in a study of T cell clonotyping in hematopoietic cell transplantation. Assay: immunoSEQ multiplex PCR; the TCRdb copy retains only in-frame clones and omits some. This table has 10,000 to 15,000 clones, around 90% appearing once. The CDR3 loop spans 15 amino acids. The TCR originated in a female patient aged 50 to 65 who had an allogeneic stem cell transplant from an unrelated donor, so the T cells may come from the graft donor. Some clones in this sample may be carry-over from other donors' samples. Sequenced material: PBMCs, taken 100 days after allogeneic stem cell transplant. The V gene is TRBV21-1, the J gene TRBJ1-1; the D call TRBD1 from the table was never checked on the DNA. TRBV21-1 is annotated as a pseudogene. The CDR3 sequence is CASSKDDSLNTEAFF. The DNA of the CDR3 is TGTGCCAGCAGCAAAGATGACAGCTTAAACACTGAAGCTTTCTTT.